The present entry profiles one T cell receptor beta chain with its context. The TCRbeta library incorporated unique molecular identifiers. TCRdb re-called the PCR reads with MiXCR, one entry per CDR3 protein. This sample has 500,000 to 600,000 distinct CDR3 sequences, with around 16% found just once. The data belong to a study of T-cell reconstitution after alpha-beta-depleted transplantation in children. Material: PBMCs from the stem cell graft donor, obtained from the stem cell graft. The sequence was collected from a human donor who donated a stem cell graft to a child with acute lymphoblastic leukemia.

The CDR3 DNA follows: TGTGCCAGCAGCCCAGCGGGAGGCCTTTCCTACGAGCAGTACTTC. Its protein product is CASSPAGGLSYEQYF. The V and J genes are TRBV5-4 and TRBJ2-7; 9 nucleotides line up with TRBD2. The CDR3 sequence is 15 residues long. V shed 4 bases, J shed 1 base, and the junction held 6 bases outside the gene matches. The germline CDR1 and CDR2 sequences are SGHNT and YYREEE (reference sequence).